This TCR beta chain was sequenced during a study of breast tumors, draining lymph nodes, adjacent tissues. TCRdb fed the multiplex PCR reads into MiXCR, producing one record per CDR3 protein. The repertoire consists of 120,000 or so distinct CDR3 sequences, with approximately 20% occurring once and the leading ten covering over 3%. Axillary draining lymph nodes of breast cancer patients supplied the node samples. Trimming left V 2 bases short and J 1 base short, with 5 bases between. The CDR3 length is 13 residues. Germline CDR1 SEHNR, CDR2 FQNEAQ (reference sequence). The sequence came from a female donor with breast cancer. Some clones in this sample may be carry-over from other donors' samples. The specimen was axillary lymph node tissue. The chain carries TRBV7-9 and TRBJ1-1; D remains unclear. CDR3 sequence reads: CASSLRPNTEAFF. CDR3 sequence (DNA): TGTGCCAGCAGCTTAAGACCGAACACTGAAGCTTTCTTT. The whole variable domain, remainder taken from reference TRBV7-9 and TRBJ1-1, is DTGVSQNPRHKITKRGQNVTFRCDPISEHNRLYWYRQTLGQGPEFLTYFQNEAQLEKSRLLSDRFSAERPKGSFSTLEIQRTEQGDSAMYLCASSLRPNTEAFFGQGTRLTVV.